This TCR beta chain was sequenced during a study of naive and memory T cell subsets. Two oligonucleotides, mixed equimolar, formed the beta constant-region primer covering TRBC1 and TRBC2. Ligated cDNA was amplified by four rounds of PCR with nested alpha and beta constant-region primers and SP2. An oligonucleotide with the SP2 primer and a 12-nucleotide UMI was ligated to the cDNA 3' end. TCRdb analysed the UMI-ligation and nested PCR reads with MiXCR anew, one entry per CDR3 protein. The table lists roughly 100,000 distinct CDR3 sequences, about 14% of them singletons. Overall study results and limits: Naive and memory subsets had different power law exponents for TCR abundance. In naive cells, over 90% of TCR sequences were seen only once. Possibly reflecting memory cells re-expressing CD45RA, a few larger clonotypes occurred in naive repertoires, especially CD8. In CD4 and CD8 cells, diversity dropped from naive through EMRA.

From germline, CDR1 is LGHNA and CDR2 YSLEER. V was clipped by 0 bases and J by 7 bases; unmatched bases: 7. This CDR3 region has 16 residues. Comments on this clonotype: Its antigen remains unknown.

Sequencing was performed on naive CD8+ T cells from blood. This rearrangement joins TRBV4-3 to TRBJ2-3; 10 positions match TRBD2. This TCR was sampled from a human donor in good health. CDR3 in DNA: TGCGCCAGCAGCCAAGATTCTAGCGGGAGAAGAAATACGCAGTATTTT. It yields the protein CASSQDSSGRRNTQYF.